One sample yielded the 22 T cell receptor beta chains listed below, sequenced in a study of shared clonotypes between healthy human individuals. The method was immunoSEQ multiplex PCR; TCRdb's version includes in-frame clones alone and lacks a portion of them. The data contain hundreds of thousands of clones, 74% of them singletons. Sequencing used memory CD4+ T cells sorted from blood. As for subset: CD45RA-negative fraction. The receptors were gathered from a young woman in good health.

V is TRBV6-1 and J is TRBJ2-7; 12 positions match TRBD2. CDR1 is MNHNS, CDR2 SASEGT, per germline. J was trimmed by 4 bases and V by 4 bases; bases with no gene match: 8. This CDR3 contains 16 residues. The CDR3 here is CASSALAGGWIYEQYF. The CDR3 region has the DNA TGTGCCAGCAGTGCACTAGCGGGAGGCTGGATTTACGAGCAGTACTTC.

The chain joins TRBV7-2 to TRBJ2-6; D is perhaps TRBD1 or TRBD2 (5 bases each). Trimming stripped 4 bases from V and 2 bases from J, with 15 bases between. The CDR3 consists of 17 residues. Germline CDR1 is SGHTA and CDR2 is FQGNSA. CDR3 coding DNA: TGTGCCAGCAGCTCCTCCGGGGCCTGGCCTGGGGCCAACGTCCTGACTTTC. It encodes CASSSSGAWPGANVLTF.

This clone was observed once. The chain employs TRBV7-8 and TRBJ2-1, with TRBD1 as a possible D gene (5 bases). Trimming took off 6 bases at V and 3 bases at J, with 18 bases between the two ends. Germline assignment: CDR1 SGHVS and CDR2 FQNEAQ. The CDR3 loop spans 16 amino acids. CDR3 sequence: CASRPKLQTGYNEQFF. CDR3 DNA sequence: TGTGCCAGCAGGCCTAAACTGCAAACAGGCTACAATGAGCAGTTCTTC.

The rearrangement links TRBV5-6 to TRBJ2-2; D unclear. The germline gives CDR1 SGHDT, CDR2 YYEEEE. The CDR3 runs 15 residues. Deletions cut 5 bases from V and 3 bases from J, with 14 bases between. CDR3 sequence: CASRMWKFYTGELFF. The CDR3 nucleotides are TGTGCCAGCAGAATGTGGAAATTTTACACCGGGGAGCTGTTTTTT.

The V call is TRBV4-2, the J call TRBJ2-1; no clear D. Germline V gene lookup returns CDR1 LGHNA and CDR2 YNFKEQ. The CDR3 consists of 17 residues. Trimming shortened V by 4 bases and J by 4 bases, and 20 bases separated the two germline ends. The CDR3 region has the DNA TGTGCCAGCAGCCGCGATAACCAGCGCGACCGGTACAATGAGCAGTTCTTC. It specifies CASSRDNQRDRYNEQFF.

The CDR3 DNA sequence: TGTGCCAGCAGTTTACCAGGGTATAGCAATCAGCCCCAGCATTTT. Its protein is CASSLPGYSNQPQHF. The chain uses TRBV28 and TRBJ1-5, with D maybe TRBD1 (5 bases). Trimming cost V 2 bases and J 0 bases, with 8 bases left between them. CDR1 is MDHEN, CDR2 SYDVKM, per germline. The CDR3 spans 15 residues.

This clone was counted between two and nine times. The V gene is TRBV2, the J gene TRBJ2-1, with 10 positions matching TRBD2. The CDR3 is 16 amino acids. Germline V gene lookup returns CDR1 SNHLY and CDR2 FYNNEI. V was pared by 8 bases and J by 1 base, with 8 bases of the junction left unmatched. In DNA form, the CDR3 reads TGTGCCAGCCATTTGACTAGCGGGTTATCCTACAATGAGCAGTTCTTC. It specifies CASHLTSGLSYNEQFF.

This clone came up once. This chain connects TRBV28 to TRBJ2-6; D is unresolved. V lost 5 bases, J lost 0 bases, and 8 bases lay in between. CDR3 length: 15 amino acids. Germline CDR1 MDHEN, CDR2 SYDVKM. CDR3 residues: CASSAPGSGANVLTF. The CDR3 DNA sequence: TGTGCCAGCAGTGCACCCGGCTCTGGGGCCAACGTCCTGACTTTC.

This rearrangement joins TRBV5-4 to TRBJ2-3; D is uncertain. The germline gives CDR1 SGHNT, CDR2 YYREEE (reference sequence). The CDR3 loop spans 13 amino acids. The V gene lost 2 bases and the J gene lost 1 base, with 5 bases spanning the gap. CDR3 nucleotides: TGTGCCAGCAGCTTCCTAGGCACAGATACGCAGTATTTT. Translation gives CASSFLGTDTQYF.

The chain carries TRBV29-1 and TRBJ1-2; D is unclear. CDR3 length: 13 amino acids. Germline assignment: CDR1 SQVTM and CDR2 ANQGSEA. Trimming stripped 0 bases from V and 7 bases from J, with 12 bases between. This CDR3 reads CSVEDRRGGGYTF. CDR3 DNA: TGCAGCGTTGAAGATCGACGGGGTGGTGGCTACACCTTC.

The V and J genes are TRBV9 and TRBJ2-1; TRBD2 aligns across 11 bases. Trimming took 3 bases from V and 7 from J; bases not matched to a gene: 6. This CDR3 region has 15 residues. The V gene's germline CDR1 is SGDLS and CDR2 YYNGEE. The CDR3 nucleotides read TGTGCCAGCAGCGATAGCGGGAGGGCGGAGAATGAGCAGTTCTTC. This translates into CASSDSGRAENEQFF.

The rearrangement links TRBV10-2 to TRBJ2-1; 10 positions agree with TRBD2. Germline loops: CDR1 WSHSY, CDR2 SAAADI. This CDR3 spans 14 amino acids. Trimming removed 4 bases from V and 4 bases from J; junction bases left unmatched: 1. Here the CDR3 reads CASSALAGYNEQFF. CDR3 nucleotide sequence: TGCGCCAGCAGTGCACTAGCGGGGTACAATGAGCAGTTCTTC.

This clone was recorded a few times. This rearrangement joins TRBV9 to TRBJ2-2, with TRBD1 matching 7 bases. There are 16 residues in the CDR3. The germline gives CDR1 SGDLS, CDR2 YYNGEE. V was clipped by 4 bases and J by 4 bases; unmatched bases: 10. The CDR3, as DNA: TGTGCCAGCAGCATCTCAGGGGGTTTTAGCACCGGGGAGCTGTTTTTT. It yields the protein CASSISGGFSTGELFF.

Notes on this clone: This likely reflects a read error, since a far larger clone is one base away. The J gene is TRBJ2-7, the V gene TRBV4-1; D unresolved. Trimming cost V 0 bases and J 4 bases, with 13 bases left between them. The CDR3 is 15 residues long. CDR1 and CDR2 from the germline V gene are MGHRA and YSYEKL. The DNA for the CDR3 is TGCGCCAGCAGCCAAGAGACCGTTGTGGTATACGAGCAGTACTTC. Translated, it gives CASSQETVVVYEQYF.

About this clone: Other nucleotide sequences from this sample produce the same CDR3. This chain links TRBV5-1 with TRBJ2-1, with D possibly being TRBD1 (6 bases). Per the germline V gene, CDR1 is SGHRS and CDR2 is YFSETQ. This CDR3 has 14 amino acids. V was shortened by 0 bases and J by 6 bases, with 10 bases between the two germline ends. CDR3 loop: CASSLAGTSNEQFF. The CDR3, as DNA: TGCGCCAGCAGCTTGGCCGGGACAAGCAATGAGCAGTTCTTC.

This clone was counted only a few times. The chain links TRBV29-1 to TRBJ2-3; 9 bases match TRBD2. Trimming at V came to 4 bases and at J to 5 bases, leaving 4 bases not matched to a gene. Germline CDR1 reads SQVTM; CDR2 reads ANQGSEA. The CDR3 sequence is 13 residues long. The CDR3 DNA sequence: TGCAGCGTTGTCCTAGCGGGGCTAGATACGCAGTATTTT. Protein sequence: CSVVLAGLDTQYF.

V gene TRBV11-2 combines with J gene TRBJ1-1; D might be TRBD1 (5 bases). CDR3 length: 13 residues. CDR1 SGHAT and CDR2 FQNNGV come from the germline V gene. Trimming pared 0 bases from V and 8 bases from J, leaving 10 bases between. CDR3 sequence (DNA): TGTGCCAGCAGCTTAGATCCCAGGGCCGAAGCTTTCTTT. It encodes CASSLDPRAEAFF.

With regard to this clone: At one end, the junction sequence differs from germline, possibly due to a read error. V usage is TRBV2 and J usage is TRBJ2-7, with TRBD1 matching over 9 bases. CDR3 size: 12 residues. Germline V gene sequence: CDR1 SNHLY, CDR2 FYNNEI. The CDR3 loop is CASREDRGEQYF. CDR3 sequence (DNA): TGTGCCAGCAGGGAAGACAGGGGGGAGCAGTACTTC. The full variable domain, in which reference TRBV2 and TRBJ2-7 provide the parts outside the CDR3, is EPEVTQTPSHQVTQMGQEVILRCVPISNHLYFYWYRQILGQKVEFLVSFYNNEISEKSEIFDDQFSVERPDGSNFTLKIRSTKLEDSAMYFCASREDRGEQYFGPGTRLTVT.

The chain couples TRBV2 to TRBJ1-5, with 8 bases that match TRBD1. The junction had 6 bases not matched to a gene; V was cut back by 4 bases and J by 4 bases. The CDR3 sequence is 15 residues long. Germline V gene lookup returns CDR1 SNHLY and CDR2 FYNNEI. CDR3 nucleotides: TGTGCCAGCAGTGCCGACAGGGGCGGGAATCAGCCCCAGCATTTT. Translation: CASSADRGGNQPQHF.

The chain couples TRBV19 to TRBJ2-5, with no clear D. Trimming stripped 6 bases from V and 1 base from J, with 6 bases between. The CDR3 totals 12 residues. Germline V CDR1 and CDR2: LNHDA, SQIVND (reference sequence). The CDR3 sequence: CASSSTQETQYF. CDR3 sequence (DNA): TGTGCCAGTAGCAGCACCCAAGAGACCCAGTACTTC.

The chain uses TRBV6-1 and TRBJ2-7, with D perhaps TRBD2 (6 bases). Germline values: CDR1 MNHNS, CDR2 SASEGT. V was cut by 7 bases and J by 0 bases, with 13 bases left in between. There are 14 residues in the CDR3. The CDR3 bases are TGTGCCAGCACCTCCCCGGGAGACTCCTACGAGCAGTACTTC. This gives the protein CASTSPGDSYEQYF.

This clone came up a few times. The chain recombines TRBV29-1 with TRBJ1-5; possibly TRBD1 for D (6 bases). This CDR3 is 13 amino acids long. Germline V CDR1 and CDR2: SQVTM, ANQGSEA. Trimming removed 5 bases from V and 5 bases from J, with 13 bases in between. This CDR3 reads CSVLDRLDQPQHF. The DNA for the CDR3 is TGCAGCGTTCTAGACAGGCTAGATCAGCCCCAGCATTTT.